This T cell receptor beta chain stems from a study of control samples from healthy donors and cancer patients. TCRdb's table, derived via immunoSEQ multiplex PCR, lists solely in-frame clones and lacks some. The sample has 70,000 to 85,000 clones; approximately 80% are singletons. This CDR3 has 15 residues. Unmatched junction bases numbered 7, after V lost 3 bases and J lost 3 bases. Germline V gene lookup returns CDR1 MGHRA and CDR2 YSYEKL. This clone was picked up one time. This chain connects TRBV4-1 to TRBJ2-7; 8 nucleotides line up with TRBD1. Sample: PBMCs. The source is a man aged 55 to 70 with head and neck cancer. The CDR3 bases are TGCGCCAGCAGCCATGGACAGGGAGAAGGCTACGAGCAGTACTTC. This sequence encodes CASSHGQGEGYEQYF.